Listed here are 22 T cell receptor beta chains from one sample, sequenced in a study of blood T cells in healthy people across ages. The second PCR ran roughly 6 to 11 cycles with a sample-barcoded 5' primer and J-beta primers. MiXCR, run by TCRdb on the 5' RACE reads, gives a single entry per CDR3 protein. The sample consists of hundreds of thousands of distinct CDR3 sequences, roughly 47% of them appearing once. Sequenced input: blood. The source of these receptors is a woman between 55 and 75 years old in good health.

This clonotype was detected only once. This may be a read error: a much more frequent sequence differs by one nucleotide. The genes are TRBV6-5 and TRBJ2-7, with D perhaps assigned TRBD1 or TRBD2 (5 bases each). CDR3 length: 12 residues. The V and J ends lost 6 bases and 3 bases respectively, with 9 bases between them. Germline-derived CDR1 and CDR2 are MNHEY and SVGAGI. The CDR3 spells CASSRDHYEQYF. For the CDR3, the DNA is TGTGCCAGCAGCAGGGACCACTACGAGCAGTACTTC.

This clonotype was counted a few times. V and J are TRBV7-2 and TRBJ2-3, with unresolved D. V lost 5 bases, J lost 1 base, and 13 bases lay in between. The germline gives CDR1 SGHTA, CDR2 FQGNSA. This CDR3 is built from 15 residues. CDR3 loop: CASSLDGARTDTQYF. Written as DNA, the CDR3 is TGTGCCAGCAGCCTAGACGGAGCTCGCACAGATACGCAGTATTTT.

Of note for this clonotype: Germline and junction disagree at one end, which may indicate a read error. This CDR3 is CASSDAEGHNERLFF. The CDR3 DNA follows: TGTGCCAGCAGCGACGCCGAGGGTCATAATGAAAGACTGTTTTTT. J is TRBJ1-4 and V is TRBV5-4; D gene uncertain. CDR1 and CDR2 from the germline V gene are SGHNT and YYREEE (reference sequence). The CDR3 contains 15 residues.

The chain recombines TRBV3-1 with TRBJ2-1; D remains unclear. Trimming pared 4 bases from V and 5 bases from J, leaving 12 bases between. CDR3 length equals 14 residues. CDR1 LGHDT and CDR2 YNNKEL come from the germline V gene (reference sequence). CDR3 DNA sequence: TGTGCCAGCAGCCGTGGTCTTACGAACAATGAGCAGTTCTTC. This encodes CASSRGLTNNEQFF.

Here the CDR3 reads CASSWGQGGQETQYF. The CDR3 region has the DNA TGTGCCAGCAGCTGGGGACAGGGAGGACAAGAGACCCAGTACTTC. V usage is TRBV3-1 and J usage is TRBJ2-5; 9 bases agree with TRBD1. The CDR3 has 15 residues. The germline gives CDR1 LGHDT, CDR2 YNNKEL (reference sequence). Trimming at V came to 5 bases and at J to 2 bases, leaving 6 bases not matched to a gene.

This chain uses TRBV7-2 with TRBJ1-2, with unresolved D. The CDR3 totals 11 residues. Germline-derived CDR1 and CDR2 are SGHTA and FQGNSA. V was pared by 6 bases and J by 7 bases, with 9 bases between. This CDR3 is CASRTYFGYTF. Here the CDR3 DNA reads TGTGCCAGCAGAACTTATTTTGGCTACACCTTC. Complete variable domain (other parts from reference TRBV7-2 and TRBJ1-2): GAGVSQSPSNKVTEKGKDVELRCDPISGHTALYWYRQSLGQGLEFLIYFQGNSAPDKSGLPSDRFSAERTGGSVSTLTIQRTQQEDSAVYLCASRTYFGYTFGSGTRLTVV.

At least ten counts were recorded for this clonotype. The chain recombines TRBV5-1 with TRBJ2-3; no reliable D call. This CDR3 region has 15 residues. With 0 bases removed from V and 2 bases from J, the gap between germline ends came to 10 bases. The germline V gene has CDR1 SGHRS and CDR2 YFSETQ. The CDR3 loop is CASSLGAGFTDTQYF. CDR3 bases: TGCGCCAGCAGCTTGGGGGCTGGGTTCACAGATACGCAGTATTTT.

This clonotype was counted a few times. The chain uses TRBV5-1 and TRBJ1-4; TRBD1 aligns across 9 bases. The CDR3 has 16 amino acids. With 2 bases clipped from V and 5 bases from J, the junction kept 7 bases outside the gene matches. Germline V gene lookup returns CDR1 SGHRS and CDR2 YFSETQ. Here the CDR3 reads CASSLDPGQGNEKLFF. CDR3 in DNA: TGCGCCAGCAGCTTAGATCCGGGACAGGGAAATGAAAAACTGTTTTTT.

The chain recombines TRBV7-3 with TRBJ1-1; D unresolved. The CDR3 spans 14 residues. CDR1 and CDR2 from the germline V gene are SGHTA and FQGTGA. Deletions cut 2 bases from V and 1 base from J, with 8 bases between. The CDR3 protein is CASSLPGRNTEAFF. CDR3 DNA: TGTGCCAGCAGCTTACCGGGGAGGAACACTGAAGCTTTCTTT.

This chain connects TRBV28 to TRBJ2-7, with a tentative D call TRBD2 (5 bases). The V gene lost 8 bases and the J gene lost 1 base, with 12 bases spanning the gap. The CDR3 extends over 13 amino acids. CDR1 is MDHEN, CDR2 SYDVKM, per germline. The DNA of the CDR3 is TGTGCCAGCGTGAGGTCGGGGTCCTACGAGCAGTACTTC. This codes for CASVRSGSYEQYF.

This clonotype was detected only a few times. The rearrangement joins TRBV20-1 to TRBJ2-7; D not resolved. The CDR3 extends over 12 amino acids. CDR1 is DFQATT, CDR2 SNEGSKA, per germline (reference sequence). Trimming shortened V by 3 bases and J by 0 bases, and 6 bases separated the two germline ends. The CDR3 region is CSARDGSYEQYF. CDR3 sequence (DNA): TGCAGTGCTAGGGACGGCTCCTACGAGCAGTACTTC.

This clonotype was observed once. The chain couples TRBV4-1 to TRBJ2-3; 13 bases agree with TRBD2. The CDR3 is 18 amino acids. With V trimmed by 2 bases and J by 14 bases, 19 bases remained unmatched. Germline V gene sequence: CDR1 MGHRA, CDR2 YSYEKL. CDR3 nucleotide sequence: TGCGCCAGCAGCCAACTTACTAGCGGGAGGGCCCTTGACAGATACGCGTATTTT. Amino acid sequence: CASSQLTSGRALDRYAYF.

This clonotype was seen a single time. The chain combines TRBV7-3 with TRBJ1-1; the D gene is possibly TRBD1 (5 bases). The CDR3 sequence is 15 residues long. V was pared by 5 bases and J by 1 base, with 14 bases between. Germline V gene sequence: CDR1 SGHTA, CDR2 FQGTGA. The CDR3 DNA is TGTGCCAGCAGCCTTCGACACGGGACGAACACTGAAGCTTTCTTT. Encoded protein: CASSLRHGTNTEAFF.

This clonotype was found a few times. The DNA for the CDR3 is TGCAGTGCCTGCAGGACCTCCTACAATGAGCAGTTCTTC. Translated: CSACRTSYNEQFF. The chain links TRBV20-1 to TRBJ2-1; D is unclear. Germline V gene sequence: CDR1 DFQATT, CDR2 SNEGSKA (reference sequence). Deletions cut 6 bases from V and 0 bases from J, with 9 bases between. This CDR3 comprises 13 residues.

A remark on this clonotype: A much larger clone lies a single base off, so this may be a read error. This chain connects TRBV7-2 to TRBJ2-5; the D gene is possibly TRBD1 (6 bases). Trimming stripped 6 bases from V and 11 bases from J, with 19 bases between. Germline-derived CDR1 and CDR2 are SGHTA and FQGNSA. The CDR3 covers 13 residues. The CDR3 here is CASSRATGDEQYF. Written as DNA, the CDR3 is TGTGCCAGCAGTCGAGCGACAGGCGATGAGCAGTACTTC.

This clonotype appeared once. One junction end disagrees with the germline gene, perhaps due to a read error. The chain has TRBV11-3 and TRBJ2-6, with D perhaps being TRBD1 or TRBD2 (7 bases each). CDR1 and CDR2 from the germline V gene are SGHNT and YENEEA. The CDR3 extends over 18 amino acids. The CDR3: CASSLGEGAPSEANVLTF. The CDR3 DNA reads TGTGCCAGCAGCTTAGGGGAGGGGGCCCCCTCTGAGGCCAACGTCCTGACTTTC.

This clonotype was recorded a few times. This sequence joins TRBV19 and TRBJ2-3; TRBD1 agrees at 8 bases. The CDR3 has 15 residues. CDR1 LNHDA and CDR2 SQIVND come from the germline V gene (reference sequence). V lost 5 bases to trimming and J lost 2 bases; unmatched junction nucleotides: 6. The CDR3 bases are TGTGCCAGTAGTGGACAGGGAGGTGCCACAGATACGCAGTATTTT. The encoded protein is CASSGQGGATDTQYF.

The chain links TRBV20-1 to TRBJ1-3; D gene uncertain. The CDR3 extends over 13 amino acids. CDR1 is DFQATT, CDR2 SNEGSKA, per germline (reference sequence). The V gene lost 3 bases and the J gene lost 0 bases, with 6 bases spanning the gap. For the CDR3, the DNA is TGCAGTGCTAGGCTCGACTCTGGAAACACCATATATTTT. Translation gives CSARLDSGNTIYF.

The rearrangement uses TRBV6-5 and TRBJ2-3; 9 bases line up with TRBD2. After removal of 4 bases from V and 4 bases from J, the junction contained 18 bases not matched to a gene. The CDR3 is 19 amino acids. The germline CDR1 and CDR2 sequences are MNHEY and SVGAGI. CDR3 region: CASSWTTSGPPSTADTQYF. The CDR3 coding sequence is TGTGCCAGCAGTTGGACAACTAGCGGGCCCCCATCGACCGCAGATACGCAGTATTTT.

This sequence joins TRBV18 and TRBJ2-4, with 7 bases matching TRBD1. The CDR3 length is 15 residues. Germline V gene sequence: CDR1 KGHSH, CDR2 LQKENI. Trimming took 4 bases from V and 8 from J; bases not matched to a gene: 11. The chain's CDR3 is CASSHRDTQGDIQYF. Written as DNA, the CDR3 is TGTGCCAGCTCACATAGGGACACCCAGGGGGACATTCAGTACTTC. Using reference TRBV18 and TRBJ2-4 for the parts outside the CDR3, the full variable domain is NAGVMQNPRHLVRRRGQEARLRCSPMKGHSHVYWYRQLPEEGLKFMVYLQKENIIDESGMPKERFSAEFPKEGPSILRIQQVVRGDSAAYFCASSHRDTQGDIQYFGAGTRLSVL.

This clonotype occurred a few times. V usage is TRBV28 and J usage is TRBJ1-2; 8 bases agree with TRBD1. The CDR3 consists of 15 residues. The V segment lost 6 bases and the J segment 8 bases; nucleotides outside the gene matches: 14. Germline assignment: CDR1 MDHEN and CDR2 SYDVKM. CDR3 region: CASRTPPLTGVGYTF. For the CDR3, the DNA is TGTGCCAGCAGGACACCCCCATTGACAGGGGTCGGCTACACCTTC.

The rearrangement joins TRBV29-1 to TRBJ1-2; D is ambiguous. The CDR3 length is 11 residues. With 4 bases removed from V and 8 bases from J, the gap between germline ends came to 11 bases. CDR1 SQVTM and CDR2 ANQGSEA come from the germline V gene. The CDR3 reads CSVGSSDGYTF. Here the CDR3 DNA reads TGCAGCGTTGGCTCCTCGGACGGCTACACCTTC.